This entry features one T cell receptor beta chain sequence. Its antigen is unidentified. These data originate in a study of OX40 agonist ivuxolimab in advanced cancers. Notes on the study in general: Researchers report that CD8+ T cells had, on average, more expanded clones than CD4+.

Autoimmune disease history or systemic immunosuppression barred patients. Germline V gives CDR1 SGHVS, CDR2 FQNEAQ. The CDR3 is 15 amino acids. V shed 8 bases, J shed 3 bases, and the junction held 7 bases outside the gene matches. Here immunoSEQ multiplex PCR was the method, and the copy in TCRdb shows in-frame clones only, minus some. The sample lists 75,000 to 100,000 clones, under 85% occurring once. This clonotype was sampled from an adult with an advanced solid tumor such as melanoma, head and neck, liver or kidney cancer. The sample consisted of CD4+ or CD8+ T cells sorted from blood, taken in a trial of the OX40 agonist ivuxolimab. The rearrangement joins TRBV7-8 to TRBJ2-1; 10 bases align to TRBD2. The CDR3 loop is CASRPSGGIYNEQFF. As DNA, the CDR3 is TGTGCCAGCCGTCCTAGCGGGGGAATCTACAATGAGCAGTTCTTC.